This T cell receptor (beta chain) is drawn from a study of beta chain features in type 1 diabetes. Overall study findings and caveats: Any HLA-type effect on TCRB rearrangement remained unresolved here.

Purity (above 98%) was reached by all sorted populations. All of the isolated RNA was reverse transcribed, so expressed TCRB transcripts were sequenced. Produced via immunoSEQ multiplex PCR; TCRdb's table is partial and in-frame only. The data show about 360,000 clones, around an eighth seen once. In this sample, this clone turned up many times. Its antigen is as yet unknown. The same CDR3 can be traced to other DNA sequences in this sample. The sequence was obtained from a man between 18 and 29 years old in good health. The sample consisted of naive CD4+ T cells from blood.

CDR3 bases: TGCAGCGTTCCTCAGGGCGCCTCCTACAATGAGCAGTTCTTC. Translated, it gives CSVPQGASYNEQFF. J is TRBJ2-1 and V is TRBV29-1; perhaps TRBD1 as D (5 bases). The CDR3 spans 14 residues. Germline V gene data show CDR1 as SQVTM and CDR2 as ANQGSEA. V was cut by 5 bases and J by 0 bases, with 11 bases left in between.